The present entry profiles one T cell receptor (beta chain) with its context. Antigen specificity is unknown. This sample was taken from a study of cytomegalovirus exposure and HLA in healthy donors. Study overall: Findings of an earlier analysis included some 120 million unique TCR beta sequences from roughly 200 million T cells. Whole-study results and caveats: Versus the roughly 690-donor mean, an Asian-associated ancestry cluster reportedly showed fewer N-insertions in a later analysis.

The V gene lost 2 bases and the J gene lost 5 bases, with 3 bases spanning the gap. This CDR3 spans 11 amino acids. Germline V gene lookup returns CDR1 MDHEN and CDR2 SYDVKM. The PCR made use of 60 Vbeta and 13 Jbeta primers. The assay was immunoSEQ multiplex PCR, and TCRdb's table has in-frame clones only and misses some. Of around 130,000 clones in the sample, roughly 75% were seen once. The sequence was collected from a man aged 30-40 years in good health and CMV-seronegative. The sequencing input was PBMCs. The chain uses TRBV28 and TRBJ2-5; the D is unclear. This chain's CDR3 is CASSLLETQYF. The CDR3 DNA is TGTGCCAGCAGTTTACTGGAGACCCAGTACTTC.